This TCR beta chain was profiled in a study of beta chain features in type 1 diabetes. General study results and limits: Type 1 diabetes patients had VDJ junctions that carried fewer insertions and more deletions. Shorter TCRB CDR3s, moderately but significantly so, marked every one of the four CD4+ subsets in Type 1 diabetes patients.

V was trimmed by 0 bases and J by 4 bases, leaving 16 bases between them. The germline V gene has CDR1 LGHNA and CDR2 YNFKEQ. The CDR3 is 16 amino acids. With regard to this clone: Its antigen is not known.

The investigators reverse transcribed all of the isolated RNA, so they sequenced expressed TCRB transcripts. Assay: immunoSEQ multiplex PCR; the TCRdb copy retains only in-frame clones and omits some. The sample records approximately 170,000 clones, about 7.8% being singletons. In all sorted populations, purity surpassed 95%. The clonotype originates from a woman in her 40s with type 1 diabetes. Sequences were obtained from central memory CD4+ T cells from blood. V is TRBV4-2 and J is TRBJ2-7; D is perhaps TRBD2 (6 bases). DNA of the CDR3: TGTGCCAGCAGCCAAGAGGCGGGGCAGCGCCCTTACGAGCAGTACTTC. Protein sequence: CASSQEAGQRPYEQYF.